Listed here are 2 T cell receptor beta chains from one sample, sequenced in a study of cytomegalovirus exposure and HLA in healthy donors. With 60 Vbeta and 13 Jbeta primers, the PCR was carried out. Assay: immunoSEQ multiplex PCR; the TCRdb copy retains only in-frame clones and omits some. The sample shows 99,000 or so clones, roughly a tenth of them seen only once. Sequencing was carried out using PBMCs. Receptor source: a man in his forties or fifties in good health and CMV-seropositive.

This clone was seen more than once but under ten times. The chain employs TRBV5-1 and TRBJ2-5; TRBD2 agrees at 9 bases. The junction had 7 bases not matched to a gene; V was cut back by 4 bases and J by 3 bases. The length of the CDR3 is 15 residues. The germline V gene has CDR1 SGHRS and CDR2 YFSETQ. CDR3: CASSMSGGNEETQYF. The DNA of the CDR3 is TGCGCCAGCAGCATGAGCGGGGGGAACGAAGAGACCCAGTACTTC.

The chain employs TRBV7-2 and TRBJ2-6; a weak D match, TRBD2 (6 bases). Trimming took off 2 bases at V and 2 bases at J, with 16 bases between the two ends. The CDR3 is 18 amino acids. Germline values: CDR1 SGHTA, CDR2 FQGNSA. The CDR3 protein is CASSLFSASGAGANVLTF. CDR3 bases: TGTGCCAGCAGCTTATTTTCCGCTTCGGGGGCTGGGGCCAACGTCCTGACTTTC.